This TCR beta chain was documented in a study of regulatory T cells in long-lasting Graves disease. Relying on iRepertoire HTBI primers and Arm-PCR of CDR3 regions, the team built TCR beta libraries. One entry per CDR3 protein, called by TCRdb with MiXCR from the multiplex PCR reads. Here the sample spans under 450,000 distinct CDR3 sequences, 23% being singletons. The V gene's germline CDR1 is MDHEN and CDR2 SYDVKM. With 5 bases removed from V and 1 base from J, the gap between germline ends came to 12 bases. This CDR3 comprises 14 residues. Study outcomes and limitations: Persistent cases of Graves' showed reduced TCR diversity relative to newly diagnosed patients. Thyroid tissue went unstudied; only peripheral blood was examined.

The sample's time point: persistent/refractory GD, antithyroid drugs over 5 years with positive TRAb. TCR sequences were obtained from RNA taken from PBMCs. Criteria from the American Thyroid Association guidelines were applied to diagnose Graves' disease. Peripheral blood, at roughly 10 milliliters, went into EDTA tubes. In the case of this clonotype: Its antigen is not known.

This TCR came from a female donor with Graves disease. The chain recombines TRBV28 with TRBJ2-7; tentatively, D is TRBD1 or TRBD2 (5 bases each). Sequenced here: peripheral blood mononuclear cells (PBMCs), sampled when the disease was refractory, from a patient treated with antithyroid drugs. The CDR3 region is CASSIRGRSYEQYF. The CDR3 bases are TGTGCCAGCAGTATCCGGGGCAGATCCTACGAGCAGTACTTC.